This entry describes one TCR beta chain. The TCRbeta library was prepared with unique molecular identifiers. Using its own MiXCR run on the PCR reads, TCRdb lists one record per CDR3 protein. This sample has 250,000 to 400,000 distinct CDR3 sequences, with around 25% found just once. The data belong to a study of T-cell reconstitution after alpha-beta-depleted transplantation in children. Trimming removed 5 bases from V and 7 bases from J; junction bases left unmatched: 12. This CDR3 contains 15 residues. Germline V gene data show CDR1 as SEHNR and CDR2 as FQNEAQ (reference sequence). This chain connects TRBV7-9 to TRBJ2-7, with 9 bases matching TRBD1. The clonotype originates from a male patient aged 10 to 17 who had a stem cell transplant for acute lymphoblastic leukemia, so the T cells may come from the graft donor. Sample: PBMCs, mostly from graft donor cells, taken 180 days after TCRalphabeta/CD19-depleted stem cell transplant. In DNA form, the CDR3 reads TGTGCCAGCAGCCCCCAGCACGGACAGGGGAATGAGCAGTACTTC. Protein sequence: CASSPQHGQGNEQYF. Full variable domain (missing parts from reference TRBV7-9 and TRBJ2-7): DTGVSQNPRHKITKRGQNVTFRCDPISEHNRLYWYRQTLGQGPEFLTYFQNEAQLEKSRLLSDRFSAERPKGSFSTLEIQRTEQGDSAMYLCASSPQHGQGNEQYFGPGTRLTVT.